Listed below are T cell receptor beta chains from one sample, sequenced in a study of T cell responses to AZD1222 COVID-19 vaccine. Repertoires were generated with immunoSEQ multiplex PCR, while TCRdb's copy carries only in-frame clones and drops some. This repertoire shows some 71,000 clones, 65% to 85% found once; its top ten account for about 10%. This specimen was peripheral blood, taken on day 0 of AZD1222 vaccination. The origin of the receptors is an adult in good health. Both conserved end residues are trimmed from each CDR3.

J gene: TRBJ1-6; V gene: TRBV11-2; CDR3 protein: ASSPRPQDDSPLH
J gene: TRBJ2-2; V gene: TRBV10-3; CDR3 protein: AISGTGVVANTGELF
J gene: TRBJ1-1; V gene: TRBV4-3; CDR3 protein: ASSQEVGRRGAF
J gene: TRBJ1-1; V gene: TRBV19; CDR3 protein: ASRSRNTEAF
J gene: TRBJ2-1; V gene: TRBV10-1; CDR3 protein: ASSVGHQNYNEQF
J gene: TRBJ1-2; V gene: TRBV10-3; CDR3 protein: AITPTDDAYGYT
J gene: TRBJ2-1; V gene: TRBV18; CDR3 protein: ASSLGTYNEQF
J gene: TRBJ1-2; V gene: TRBV3-1/TRBV3-2; CDR3 protein: ASSPLGSDGYT
J gene: TRBJ2-2; V gene: TRBV2; CDR3 protein: ASSEQGVNTGELF
J gene: TRBJ1-5; V gene: TRBV27; CDR3 protein: ASSSKATGGLNQPQH
J gene: TRBJ1-2; V gene: TRBV28; CDR3 protein: ASSPAGTGDNGYT
J gene: TRBJ1-1; V gene: TRBV7-9; CDR3 protein: ASSLAMAENTEAF
J gene: TRBJ1-5; V gene: TRBV5-6; CDR3 protein: ASSSTTGGAAQH
J gene: TRBJ2-3; V gene: TRBV3-1/TRBV3-2; CDR3 protein: ASSQDTRADTQY
J gene: TRBJ1-6; V gene: TRBV28; CDR3 protein: ASSYRGRSYSPLH
J gene: TRBJ1-2; V gene: TRBV6-5; CDR3 protein: ASSYRESFRGYT
J gene: TRBJ2-5; V gene: TRBV27; CDR3 protein: ARQDSKQETQY
J gene: TRBJ1-4; V gene: TRBV5-4; CDR3 protein: ASSLEAGGSEKLF
J gene: TRBJ2-1; V gene: TRBV7-3; CDR3 protein: ASSLGMGTNEQF
J gene: TRBJ2-2; V gene: TRBV5-5; CDR3 protein: ASSLDTGGYSGELF
J gene: TRBJ1-5; V gene: TRBV10-3; CDR3 protein: ASGRGGQPQH
J gene: TRBJ2-3; V gene: TRBV5-1; CDR3 protein: ASSTPPGLAGGSSTDTQY
J gene: TRBJ1-2; V gene: TRBV15; CDR3 protein: ATSGARKIPGQGLSGYT
J gene: TRBJ2-7; V gene: TRBV7-8; CDR3 protein: ASSSLSLGDEQY
J gene: TRBJ2-5; V gene: TRBV28; CDR3 protein: ASSLSGQGKTQY
J gene: TRBJ1-2; V gene: TRBV29-1; CDR3 protein: SVTLTGGGDGYT
J gene: TRBJ2-7; V gene: TRBV5-1; CDR3 protein: ASSSLYEQY
J gene: TRBJ2-1; V gene: TRBV10-3; CDR3 protein: AIRPGQTRSDEQF
J gene: TRBJ1-3; V gene: TRBV30; CDR3 protein: AWDRGYGNTIY
J gene: TRBJ2-3; V gene: TRBV5-1; CDR3 protein: ASSFISGGPDTQY
J gene: TRBJ1-1; V gene: TRBV30; CDR3 protein: AWSPTGGTEAF
J gene: TRBJ2-3; V gene: TRBV10-1; CDR3 protein: ASSGPVHTDTQY
J gene: TRBJ1-5; V gene: TRBV2; CDR3 protein: ASTGPTQGFQPQH
J gene: TRBJ1-1; V gene: TRBV27; CDR3 protein: ASSLSLGTEAF
J gene: TRBJ2-1; V gene: TRBV27; CDR3 protein: ASSLAPGSYNEQF
J gene: TRBJ2-4; V gene: TRBV27; CDR3 protein: ASSPQYQGTSWVAKNIQY
J gene: TRBJ1-2; V gene: TRBV28; CDR3 protein: ASSLGPDYGYT
J gene: TRBJ2-3; V gene: TRBV7-3; CDR3 protein: ASSFANAGGTQY
J gene: TRBJ1-2; V gene: TRBV5-1; CDR3 protein: ASSLEGWGRPFYGYT
J gene: TRBJ1-1; V gene: TRBV19; CDR3 protein: ASSMRGLGSEAF
J gene: TRBJ1-2; V gene: TRBV28; CDR3 protein: ASSTSGAIFNYGYT
J gene: TRBJ2-1; V gene: TRBV7-3; CDR3 protein: ASSLLVSGGAEQF
J gene: TRBJ1-2; V gene: TRBV7-9; CDR3 protein: ASRPGGAGYT
J gene: TRBJ1-4; V gene: TRBV7-9; CDR3 protein: ASSVTTGTAEKLF
J gene: TRBJ2-7; V gene: TRBV6-4; CDR3 protein: ASSDSFWGKWNEQY
J gene: TRBJ1-5; V gene: TRBV27; CDR3 protein: ASSPAGRSNQPQH
J gene: TRBJ1-5; V gene: TRBV6-2/TRBV6-3; CDR3 protein: ASSRNRVSNQPQH
J gene: TRBJ1-5; V gene: TRBV6-1; CDR3 protein: ASSEFTGPSNQPQH
J gene: TRBJ1-3; V gene: TRBV29-1; CDR3 protein: SVETSEPGSSGNTIY
J gene: TRBJ2-4; V gene: TRBV7-2; CDR3 protein: ASRLTGHIQY
J gene: TRBJ2-7; V gene: TRBV9; CDR3 protein: ASSVAPGAYEQY
J gene: TRBJ2-5; V gene: TRBV5-5; CDR3 protein: ASSPWDSRTQY
J gene: TRBJ1-1; V gene: TRBV30; CDR3 protein: AWSAGGRNTEAF
J gene: TRBJ1-3; V gene: TRBV5-4; CDR3 protein: ASSPGGRDSGNTIY
J gene: TRBJ1-1; V gene: TRBV12-3/TRBV12-4; CDR3 protein: ASSLASRTEAF
J gene: TRBJ1-3; V gene: TRBV6-2/TRBV6-3; CDR3 protein: ASSWGTTGNTIY
J gene: TRBJ2-5; V gene: TRBV29-1; CDR3 protein: SVEAGGHSETQY
J gene: TRBJ1-5; V gene: TRBV16; CDR3 protein: ASSPASGHQPQH